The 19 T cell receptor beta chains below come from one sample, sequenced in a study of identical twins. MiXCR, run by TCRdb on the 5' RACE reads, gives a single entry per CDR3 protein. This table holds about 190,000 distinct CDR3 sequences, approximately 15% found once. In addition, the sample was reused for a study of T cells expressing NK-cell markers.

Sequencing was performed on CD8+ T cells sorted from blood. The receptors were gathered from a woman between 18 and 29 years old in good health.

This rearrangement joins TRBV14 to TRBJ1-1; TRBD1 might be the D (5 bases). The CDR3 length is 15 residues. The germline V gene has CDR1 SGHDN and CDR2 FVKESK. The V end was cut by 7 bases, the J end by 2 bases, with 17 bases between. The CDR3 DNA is TGTGCCAGCACCGGGACGGGAGACTTTAACACTGAAGCTTTCTTT. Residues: CASTGTGDFNTEAFF. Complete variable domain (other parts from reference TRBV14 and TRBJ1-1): EAGVTQFPSHSVIEKGQTVTLRCDPISGHDNLYWYRRVMGKEIKFLLHFVKESKQDESGMPNNRFLAERTGGTYSTLKVQPAELEDSGVYFCASTGTGDFNTEAFFGQGTRLTVV.

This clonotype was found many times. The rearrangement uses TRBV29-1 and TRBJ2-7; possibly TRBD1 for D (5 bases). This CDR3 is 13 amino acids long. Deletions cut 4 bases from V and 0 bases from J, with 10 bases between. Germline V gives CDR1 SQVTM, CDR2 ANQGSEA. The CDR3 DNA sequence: TGCAGCGTTGTGGTGGGGCCCTCCTACGAGCAGTACTTC. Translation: CSVVVGPSYEQYF.

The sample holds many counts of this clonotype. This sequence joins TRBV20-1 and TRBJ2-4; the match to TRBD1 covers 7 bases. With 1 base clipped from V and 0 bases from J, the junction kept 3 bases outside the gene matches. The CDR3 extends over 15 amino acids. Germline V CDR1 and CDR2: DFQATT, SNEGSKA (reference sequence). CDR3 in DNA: TGCAGTGCTAGAGCTGACAGGGAAGCCAAAAACATTCAGTACTTC. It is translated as CSARADREAKNIQYF.

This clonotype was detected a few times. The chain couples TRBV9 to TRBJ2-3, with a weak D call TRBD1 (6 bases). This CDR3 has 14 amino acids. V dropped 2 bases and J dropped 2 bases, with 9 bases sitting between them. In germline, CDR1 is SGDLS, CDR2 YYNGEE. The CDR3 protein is CASSVDRTTDTQYF. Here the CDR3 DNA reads TGTGCCAGCAGCGTCGACAGGACCACAGATACGCAGTATTTT.

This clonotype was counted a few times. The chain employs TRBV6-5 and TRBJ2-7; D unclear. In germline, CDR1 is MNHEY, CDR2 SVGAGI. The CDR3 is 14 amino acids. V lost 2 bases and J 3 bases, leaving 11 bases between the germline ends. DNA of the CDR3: TGTGCCAGCAGTTACGACGGAACGAGCTACGAGCAGTACTTC. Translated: CASSYDGTSYEQYF.

The CDR3 DNA is TGCGCCAGCAGGCTAGACAGGGGGCAATATGGCTACACCTTC. Translation: CASRLDRGQYGYTF. V usage is TRBV4-1 and J usage is TRBJ1-2, with 10 bases lining up with TRBD1. V lost 6 bases and J lost 5; bases outside the gene matches: 6. Germline V gene data show CDR1 as MGHRA and CDR2 as YSYEKL. This CDR3 contains 14 residues.

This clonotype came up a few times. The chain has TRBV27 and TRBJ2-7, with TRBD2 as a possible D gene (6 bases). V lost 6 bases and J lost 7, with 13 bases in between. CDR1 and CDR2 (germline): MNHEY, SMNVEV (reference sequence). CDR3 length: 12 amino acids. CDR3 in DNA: TGTGCCAGCAGGCGGGGATCGGAAGAGCAGTACTTC. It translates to CASRRGSEEQYF.

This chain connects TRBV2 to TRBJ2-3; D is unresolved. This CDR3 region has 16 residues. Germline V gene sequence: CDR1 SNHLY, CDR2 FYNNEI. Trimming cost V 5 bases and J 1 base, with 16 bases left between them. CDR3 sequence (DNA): TGTGCCAGCAGTAAGATCGAAAATATCGGCACAGATACGCAGTATTTT. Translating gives CASSKIENIGTDTQYF.

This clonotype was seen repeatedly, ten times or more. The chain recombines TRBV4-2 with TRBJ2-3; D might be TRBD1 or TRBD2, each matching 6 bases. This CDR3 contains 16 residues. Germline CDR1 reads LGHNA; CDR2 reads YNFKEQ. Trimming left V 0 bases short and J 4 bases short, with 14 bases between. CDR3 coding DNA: TGTGCCAGCAGCCAAGACCGGGGGCGCGGAGCAGATACGCAGTATTTT. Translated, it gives CASSQDRGRGADTQYF.

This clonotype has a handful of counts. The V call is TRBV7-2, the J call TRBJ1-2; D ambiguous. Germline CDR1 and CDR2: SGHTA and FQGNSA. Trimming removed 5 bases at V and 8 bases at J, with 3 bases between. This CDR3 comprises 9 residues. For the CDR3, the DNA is TGTGCCAGCAGCCCGGGCTACACCTTC. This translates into CASSPGYTF.

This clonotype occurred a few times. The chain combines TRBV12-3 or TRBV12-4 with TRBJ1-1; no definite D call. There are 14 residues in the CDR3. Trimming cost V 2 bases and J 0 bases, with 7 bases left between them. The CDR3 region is CASSLRRVNTEAFF. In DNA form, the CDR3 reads TGTGCCAGCAGTTTACGTCGGGTGAACACTGAAGCTTTCTTT.

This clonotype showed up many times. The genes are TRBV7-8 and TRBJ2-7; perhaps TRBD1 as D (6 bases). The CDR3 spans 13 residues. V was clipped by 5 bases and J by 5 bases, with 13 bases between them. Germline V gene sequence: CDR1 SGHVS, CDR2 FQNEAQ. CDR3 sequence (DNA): TGTGCCAGCAGCCTCAGGGGAAACAACGAGCAGTACTTC. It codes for CASSLRGNNEQYF. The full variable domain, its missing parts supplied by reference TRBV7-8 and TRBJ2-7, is GAGVSQSPRYKVAKRGQDVALRCDPISGHVSLFWYQQALGQGPEFLTYFQNEAQLDKSGLPSDRFFAERPEGSVSTLKIQRTQQEDSAVYLCASSLRGNNEQYFGPGTRLTVT.

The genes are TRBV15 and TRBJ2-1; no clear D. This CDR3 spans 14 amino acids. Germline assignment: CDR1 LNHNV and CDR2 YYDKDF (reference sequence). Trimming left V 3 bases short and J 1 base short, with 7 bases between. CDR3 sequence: CATSSTDSYNEQFF. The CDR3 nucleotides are TGTGCCACCAGCAGTACTGATTCCTACAATGAGCAGTTCTTC.

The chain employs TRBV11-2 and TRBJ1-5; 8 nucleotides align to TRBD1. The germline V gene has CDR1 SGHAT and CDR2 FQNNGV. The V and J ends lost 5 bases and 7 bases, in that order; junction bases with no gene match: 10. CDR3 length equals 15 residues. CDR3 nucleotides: TGTGCCAGCAGCGCAGGCACAGGGGGTTTCCAGCCCCAGCATTTT. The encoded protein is CASSAGTGGFQPQHF.

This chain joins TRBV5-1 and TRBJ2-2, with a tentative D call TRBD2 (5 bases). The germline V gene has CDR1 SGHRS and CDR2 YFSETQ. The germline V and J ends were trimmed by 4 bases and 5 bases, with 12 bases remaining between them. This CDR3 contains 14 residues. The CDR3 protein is CASSATRRTGELFF. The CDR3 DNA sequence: TGCGCCAGCAGCGCTACTAGAAGGACCGGGGAGCTGTTTTTT.

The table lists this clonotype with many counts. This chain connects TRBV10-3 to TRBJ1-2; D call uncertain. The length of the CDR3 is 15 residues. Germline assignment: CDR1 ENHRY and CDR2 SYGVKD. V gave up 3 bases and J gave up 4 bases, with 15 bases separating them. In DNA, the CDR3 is TGTGCCATCAGTGACCTGGCAGTTCCCCTCTATGGCTACACCTTC. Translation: CAISDLAVPLYGYTF.

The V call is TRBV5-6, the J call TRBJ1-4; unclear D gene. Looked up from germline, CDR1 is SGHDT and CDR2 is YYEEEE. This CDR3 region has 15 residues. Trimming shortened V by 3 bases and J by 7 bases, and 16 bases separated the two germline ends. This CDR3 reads CASSSTDPFFEKLFF. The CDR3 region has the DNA TGTGCCAGCAGCTCGACGGACCCATTTTTTGAAAAACTGTTTTTT.

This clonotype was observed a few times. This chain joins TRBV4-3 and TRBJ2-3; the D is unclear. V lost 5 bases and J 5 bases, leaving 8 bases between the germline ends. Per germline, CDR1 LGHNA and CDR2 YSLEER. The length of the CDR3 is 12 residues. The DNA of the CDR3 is TGCGCCAGCAGCGCGCTAGGAGATACGCAGTATTTT. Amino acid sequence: CASSALGDTQYF.

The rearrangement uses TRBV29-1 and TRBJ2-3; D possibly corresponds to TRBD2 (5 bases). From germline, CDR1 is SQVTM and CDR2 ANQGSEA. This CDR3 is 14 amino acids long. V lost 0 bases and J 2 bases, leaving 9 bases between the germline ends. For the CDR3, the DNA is TGCAGCGTTGAAGACCGGGAAAACACAGATACGCAGTATTTT. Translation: CSVEDRENTDTQYF.